These 27 T cell receptor beta chains came from one sample sequenced in a study of blood T cell repertoires in COVID-19. The data were produced by immunoSEQ multiplex PCR, yet TCRdb's version contains in-frame clones alone and is incomplete. The sample records roughly 150,000 clones, around nine tenths being singletons. The specimen was peripheral blood. The receptors stem from a man in his sixties with active or convalescent COVID-19.

The CDR3 is CASSSTVLSGANVLTF. For the CDR3, the DNA is TGTGCCAGCAGTTCAACGGTGCTCTCTGGGGCCAACGTCCTGACTTTC. This chain uses TRBV27 with TRBJ2-6, with unresolved D. The germline V gene has CDR1 MNHEY and CDR2 SMNVEV (reference sequence). This CDR3 is 16 amino acids long. V lost 4 bases to trimming and J lost 0 bases, with 10 bases between them.

Only one count was recorded for this clone. This chain connects TRBV2 to TRBJ2-3, with a possible D match to TRBD2 (6 bases). Between the trimmed V and J ends, which lost 7 bases and 2 bases, there was a span of 13 bases. Germline assignment: CDR1 SNHLY and CDR2 FYNNEI. The CDR3 consists of 14 residues. The CDR3 nucleotides are TGTGCCAGCAATGGGGACTCCACCACAGATACGCAGTATTTT. Residues: CASNGDSTTDTQYF.

A single count supports this clone. The chain recombines TRBV23-1 with TRBJ1-2; no clear D gene. TRBV23-1 is an ORF, and what it does is uncertain. The V end lost 6 bases, the J end lost 2 bases, and 10 bases lay between the germline ends. The length of the CDR3 is 13 residues. The CDR3 DNA reads as TGCGCCAGCAGAAGAACAGAAAACTATGGCTACACCTTC. It codes for CASRRTENYGYTF.

The chain combines TRBV9 with TRBJ1-4; D not resolved. From germline, CDR1 is SGDLS and CDR2 YYNGEE. The CDR3 is 16 residues long. Trimming left V 4 bases short and J 6 bases short, with 19 bases between. The DNA of the CDR3 is TGTGCCAGCAGCTTCCCTCGGGGAGGAAGGGATGAAAAACTGTTTTTT. The encoded protein is CASSFPRGGRDEKLFF.

In regard to this clone: Other nucleotide sequences from this sample produce the same CDR3. For the CDR3, the DNA is TGTGCCAGCAGTCCATTGGGGGGAACTAATGAAAAACTGTTTTTT. Protein sequence: CASSPLGGTNEKLFF. The gene calls are TRBV28 and TRBJ1-4, with D possibly being TRBD1 (5 bases). CDR1 and CDR2 (germline): MDHEN, SYDVKM. Trimming took 5 bases from V and 1 from J, leaving 11 bases between them. The CDR3 is made up of 15 amino acids.

This chain links TRBV7-3 with TRBJ2-1, with 7 positions matching TRBD2. J was trimmed by 0 bases and V by 2 bases; bases with no gene match: 4. The CDR3 runs 16 residues. CDR1 and CDR2 from the germline V gene are SGHTA and FQGTGA. CDR3 coding DNA: TGTGCCAGCAGCTTAGGTCGCGGGGGCTCCTACAATGAGCAGTTCTTC. Amino acid sequence: CASSLGRGGSYNEQFF.

The chain has TRBV7-9 and TRBJ2-3, with D maybe TRBD1 (7 bases). Germline CDR1 SEHNR, CDR2 FQNEAQ (reference sequence). V was pared by 4 bases and J by 6 bases, with 8 bases between. The CDR3 has 12 amino acids. The CDR3 region is CASSSGGDTQYF. For the CDR3, the DNA is TGTGCCAGCAGCTCAGGGGGGGATACGCAGTATTTT.

This clone was counted once. The J gene is TRBJ2-2, the V gene TRBV6-6, with 8 positions matching TRBD2. The CDR3 has 15 residues. V lost 7 bases, J lost 4 bases, and 8 bases stayed unmatched. Germline V lookup: CDR1 MNHNY, CDR2 SVGAGI (reference sequence). This CDR3 is CASKGSGSGTGELFF. CDR3 nucleotide sequence: TGTGCCAGCAAGGGGAGCGGGAGCGGCACCGGGGAGCTGTTTTTT.

The chain links TRBV7-3 to TRBJ2-2; the match to TRBD1 covers 7 bases. Germline V gives CDR1 SGHTA, CDR2 FQGTGA. This CDR3 region has 14 residues. The V gene end was trimmed by 6 bases and the J gene end by 4 bases; junction bases not matched to a gene: 5. CDR3 region: CASSRQGSTGELFF. CDR3 sequence (DNA): TGTGCCAGCAGTCGACAGGGCTCCACCGGGGAGCTGTTTTTT.

The rearrangement links TRBV9 to TRBJ1-3; D not resolved. From germline, CDR1 is SGDLS and CDR2 YYNGEE. V was trimmed by 4 bases and J by 1 base, leaving 12 bases between them. The CDR3 is 15 amino acids. The CDR3 sequence is CASSPRPDSGNTIYF. The CDR3 DNA follows: TGTGCCAGCAGCCCCAGGCCGGATTCTGGAAACACCATATATTTT.

Comments on this clone: Germline and junction disagree at one end, which may indicate a read error. The genes are TRBV3-1 (or the pseudogene TRBV3-2) and TRBJ2-2, with a possible D match to TRBD2 (6 bases). The V gene's germline CDR1 is LGHDT and CDR2 YNNKEL (reference sequence). The length of the CDR3 is 16 residues. The DNA of the CDR3 is TGTGCCAGCAGCTTCCTGGACATCTACAACACCGGGGGGCTGTTTTTT. Amino acids: CASSFLDIYNTGGLFF.

This clone was counted only a few times. The chain links TRBV7-9 to TRBJ2-7; 8 nucleotides align to TRBD1. The germline CDR1 and CDR2 sequences are SEHNR and FQNEAQ (reference sequence). Germline trimming cut 5 bases from V and 0 bases from J; bases unmatched to any gene: 3. There are 14 residues in the CDR3. The CDR3 nucleotides read TGTGCCAGCAGCGGGACAGGTAGCTCCTACGAGCAGTACTTC. Protein product: CASSGTGSSYEQYF.

This clone was detected once. The chain couples TRBV7-2 to TRBJ1-6, with D possibly TRBD1 on 5 matching bases. The CDR3 contains 14 residues. Trimming took 2 bases from V and 3 from J, leaving 5 bases between them. Germline V gene lookup returns CDR1 SGHTA and CDR2 FQGNSA. The CDR3 DNA follows: TGTGCCAGCAGCTTACAGGGCTATAATTCACCCCTCCACTTT. Protein product: CASSLQGYNSPLHF. Combining the CDR3 with reference TRBV7-2 and TRBJ1-6 gives the whole variable domain GAGVSQSPSNKVTEKGKDVELRCDPISGHTALYWYRQSLGQGLEFLIYFQGNSAPDKSGLPSDRFSAERTGGSVSTLTIQRTQQEDSAVYLCASSLQGYNSPLHFGNGTRLTVT.

The chain employs TRBV28 and TRBJ1-1; the match to TRBD1 covers 7 bases. CDR1 is MDHEN, CDR2 SYDVKM, per germline. The ends lost 6 bases at V and 1 base at J; junction bases unmatched: 8. CDR3 size: 15 residues. CDR3 coding DNA: TGTGCCAGCAGAACTACAGGGGCGGCGAACACTGAAGCTTTCTTT. As protein: CASRTTGAANTEAFF.

The chain links TRBV6-4 to TRBJ2-1; 10 bases are a match to TRBD1. J lost 6 bases, V lost 8 bases, and 7 bases had no gene match. Germline CDR1 reads MRHNA; CDR2 reads SNTAGT. This CDR3 is 14 amino acids long. Written as DNA, the CDR3 is TGTGCCAGCCGGTCAGGACAGGGGGGCAATGAGCAGTTCTTC. It yields the protein CASRSGQGGNEQFF.

The V and J genes are TRBV11-2 and TRBJ2-1; unclear D gene. There are 15 residues in the CDR3. Trimming took off 0 bases at V and 4 bases at J, with 10 bases between the two ends. Germline CDR1 reads SGHAT; CDR2 reads FQNNGV. The CDR3: CASSLEPETYNEQFF. The CDR3 region has the DNA TGTGCCAGCAGCTTAGAGCCGGAGACTTACAATGAGCAGTTCTTC.

The chain couples TRBV5-4 to TRBJ1-1; tentatively, D is TRBD1 (6 bases). Trimming left V 4 bases short and J 1 base short, with 11 bases between. Germline CDR1 reads SGHNT; CDR2 reads YYREEE (reference sequence). CDR3 length equals 14 residues. The CDR3 DNA is TGTGCCAGCAGCGAGGGACACCGGAACACTGAAGCTTTCTTT. Translation: CASSEGHRNTEAFF. Filled out from reference TRBV5-4 and TRBJ1-1, the complete variable domain reads ETGVTQSPTHLIKTRGQQVTLRCSSQSGHNTVSWYQQALGQGPQFIFQYYREEENGRGNFPPRFSGLQFPNYSSELNVNALELDDSALYLCASSEGHRNTEAFFGQGTRLTVV.

The chain carries TRBV6-2 or TRBV6-3 and TRBJ2-7, with TRBD2 matching 7 bases. V shed 2 bases and J 0 bases; nucleotides not matched to a gene: 7. The CDR3 is 16 residues long. Germline lookup yields CDR1 MNHEY and CDR2 SVGEGT. The CDR3 DNA reads TGTGCCAGCAGTTACGTTAGACTAGCCGACTCCTACGAGCAGTACTTC. It encodes CASSYVRLADSYEQYF.

This clone appeared a single time. This chain links TRBV13 with TRBJ2-4, with D maybe TRBD1 (5 bases). Germline CDR1 reads PRHDT; CDR2 reads FYEKMQ (reference sequence). This CDR3 is 15 amino acids long. V lost 4 bases to trimming and J lost 4 bases, with 14 bases between them. The CDR3 nucleotides are TGTGCCAGCAGCTCCTATCAGGGTGGGAAAAACATTCAGTACTTC. Its translation: CASSSYQGGKNIQYF.

The chain is built from TRBV14 and TRBJ1-1; the D gene is possibly TRBD1 (6 bases). The CDR3 has 13 amino acids. Trimming left V 2 bases short and J 3 bases short, with 7 bases between. The germline V gene has CDR1 SGHDN and CDR2 FVKESK. The CDR3 loop reads CASSQHRDTEAFF. In DNA, the CDR3 is TGTGCCAGCAGCCAACACAGGGACACTGAAGCTTTCTTT.

The gene calls are TRBV6-6 and TRBJ1-4; D not certain. Germline values: CDR1 MNHNY, CDR2 SVGAGI (reference sequence). This CDR3 comprises 12 residues. Trimming removed 5 bases from V and 8 bases from J, with 9 bases in between. Here the CDR3 reads CASSLQNEKLFF. The DNA of the CDR3 is TGTGCCAGCAGTCTTCAGAACGAAAAACTGTTTTTT.

The chain is built from TRBV7-2 and TRBJ2-7; D is perhaps TRBD2 (5 bases). This CDR3 comprises 16 residues. V was shortened by 5 bases and J by 1 base, with 18 bases between the two germline ends. From germline, CDR1 is SGHTA and CDR2 FQGNSA. The CDR3 here is CASSDTRGFRSYEQYF. The CDR3 DNA reads as TGTGCCAGCAGCGATACCCGGGGATTTCGGTCCTACGAGCAGTACTTC.

This clone has ten or more counts. Other DNA sequences of this sample code for an identical CDR3. The rearrangement uses TRBV7-2 and TRBJ1-2, with 7 bases fitting TRBD1. J was trimmed by 8 bases and V by 5 bases; bases with no gene match: 8. The CDR3 totals 13 residues. Germline V gene data show CDR1 as SGHTA and CDR2 as FQGNSA. The CDR3 here is CASSPGQALGYTF. The CDR3 DNA follows: TGTGCCAGCAGCCCCGGACAGGCCCTGGGCTACACCTTC.

This chain connects TRBV29-1 to TRBJ2-2; 8 bases line up with TRBD1. The V segment lost 7 bases and the J segment 6 bases; nucleotides outside the gene matches: 4. This CDR3 comprises 12 residues. Germline CDR1 reads SQVTM; CDR2 reads ANQGSEA. CDR3 residues: CSAATGAGELFF. In DNA, the CDR3 is TGCAGCGCCGCGACAGGGGCCGGGGAGCTGTTTTTT.

This chain joins TRBV14 and TRBJ2-2; 7 positions match TRBD1. The V gene end was trimmed by 1 base and the J gene end by 1 base; junction bases not matched to a gene: 0. This CDR3 contains 15 residues. Looked up from germline, CDR1 is SGHDN and CDR2 is FVKESK. The CDR3 DNA is TGTGCCAGCAGCCAAGGACAGGGGAACACCGGGGAGCTGTTTTTT. This encodes CASSQGQGNTGELFF.

V and J are TRBV19 and TRBJ2-5; D might be TRBD2 (6 bases). The V end was cut by 5 bases, the J end by 5 bases, with 18 bases between. Germline V CDR1 and CDR2: LNHDA, SQIVND (reference sequence). The CDR3 length is 15 residues. CDR3 sequence: CASSPWSGGAETQYF. DNA of the CDR3: TGTGCCAGTAGTCCCTGGTCCGGGGGAGCCGAGACCCAGTACTTC. Full variable domain (rest looked up from reference TRBV19 and TRBJ2-5): DGGITQSPKYLFRKEGQNVTLSCEQNLNHDAMYWYRQDPGQGLRLIYYSQIVNDFQKGDIAEGYSVSREKKESFPLTVTSAQKNPTAFYLCASSPWSGGAETQYFGPGTRLLVL.

This chain joins TRBV7-8 and TRBJ1-5; D unclear. Between the trimmed V and J ends, which lost 1 base and 2 bases, there was a span of 18 bases. Germline lookup yields CDR1 SGHVS and CDR2 FQNEAQ. The CDR3 contains 18 residues. CDR3 DNA: TGTGCCAGCAGCTTAGTTGTCCCTACGGTACCGGGCAATCAGCCCCAGCATTTT. This gives the protein CASSLVVPTVPGNQPQHF.